The sequence of this T cell receptor (beta chain) was determined in a study of T cell repertoires in cytomegalovirus infection. Across the study: Evidence of both CMV infection and a matching HLA type came from public TCR beta signatures.

Comments on this clonotype: Its antigen remains unknown.

Regarding the study as a whole: Cumulated frequencies of public TCR beta families served to identify carriers of CMV plus the relevant HLA.

TCRdb re-analysed the reads in MiXCR, keeping a single row per CDR3 protein. The data contain about 830,000 distinct CDR3 sequences, about 31% of them singletons. Sequences were derived from cultured CD8+ T cells from PBMCs, sampled from culture after CMV antigen stimulation. This TCR derives from a human donor in good health (CMV status not recorded). Some clones in this sample may be carry-over from other donors' samples.

CDR3 sequence: CASSLTGGVTNTGELFF. The CDR3 DNA sequence: TGCGCCAGCAGCTTGACGGGCGGGGTCACGAACACCGGGGAGCTGTTTTTT. The J gene is TRBJ2-2, the V gene TRBV5-1, with D tentatively TRBD2 (6 bases). The CDR3 has 17 residues. Germline lookup yields CDR1 SGHRS and CDR2 YFSETQ. Trimming stripped 1 base from V and 0 bases from J, with 13 bases between.